The clone carrying this T cell receptor beta chain was counted a single time. Antigen unknown. This record belongs to a study of T cell repertoires in cytomegalovirus infection. Study as a whole: Evidence of both CMV infection and a matching HLA type came from public TCR beta signatures. Study-wide points: Cumulative public TCR beta family frequency identified CMV carriers with the relevant HLA.

MiXCR, applied by TCRdb to the reads, yields one record per CDR3 protein. The sample carries approximately 260,000 distinct CDR3 sequences, under 25% recorded once. This CDR3 has 12 amino acids. V lost 0 bases, J lost 8 bases, and 5 bases lay in between. CDR1 is MGHRA and CDR2 is YSYEKL in the germline V gene. The receptor's source is a human donor in good health (CMV status not recorded). Some clones in this sample may be carry-over from other donors' samples. The rearrangement joins TRBV4-1 to TRBJ2-1, with D unclear. The starting material was cultured PBMCs, obtained from culture after CMV antigen stimulation. CDR3 in DNA: TGCGCCAGCAGCCAAGAGGGCCATGAGCAGTTCTTC. As protein: CASSQEGHEQFF.